Shown below are 22 T cell receptor beta chains from a single sample sequenced in a study of cytomegalovirus exposure and HLA in healthy donors (TCRdb year 2017). Libraries were built with the immunoSEQ multiplex PCR assay. The multiplex PCR relied on a mix of 60 forward primers for TCR Vbeta segments and 13 reverse primers for TCR Jbeta segments. TCRdb limited this immuneACCESS table to in-frame rearrangements with V and J called. A share of clones is missing; checked studies link under half to unresolved V genes, and the rest is unexplained. The sample includes about 150,000 clones, with 85% observed a single time. Jointly, the top ten make up 1% of the sample. Material for sequencing was PBMCs. The origin of the receptors is a boy between 2 and 10 years old in good health and CMV-seronegative.

J is TRBJ2-1 and V is TRBV19; tentatively, D is TRBD1 (6 bases). This CDR3 is built from 14 residues. The germline V gene has CDR1 LNHDA and CDR2 SQIVND (reference sequence). Trimming shortened V by 6 bases and J by 4 bases, and 13 bases separated the two germline ends. The CDR3 sequence: CASRDRQNYNEQFF. As DNA, the CDR3 is TGTGCCAGTAGAGACAGGCAGAATTACAATGAGCAGTTCTTC.

This chain uses TRBV5-4 with TRBJ2-2; 10 nucleotides align to TRBD2. CDR1 and CDR2 from the germline V gene are SGHNT and YYREEE (reference sequence). CDR3 size: 17 residues. The V segment lost 0 bases and the J segment 4 bases; nucleotides outside the gene matches: 6. CDR3 nucleotides: TGTGCCAGCAGCTTGGAGGCTAGCGGGAGTAGCACCGGGGAGCTGTTTTTT. This sequence encodes CASSLEASGSSTGELFF.

The V gene is TRBV28, the J gene TRBJ2-1; the match to TRBD1 covers 7 bases. Per germline, CDR1 MDHEN and CDR2 SYDVKM. This CDR3 comprises 14 residues. Trimming at V came to 10 bases and at J to 4 bases, leaving 10 bases not matched to a gene. CDR3: CATHQDRSYNEQFF. The CDR3, as DNA: TGTGCCACCCACCAGGACAGGTCTTACAATGAGCAGTTCTTC.

The J gene is TRBJ2-1, the V gene TRBV4-2; 9 bases match TRBD1. The germline V gene encodes CDR1 LGHNA and CDR2 YNFKEQ. The CDR3 length is 18 residues. J was trimmed by 9 bases and V by 0 bases; bases with no gene match: 15. The CDR3 region is CASSQDGGTGTGQGEQFF. CDR3 bases: TGTGCCAGCAGCCAAGATGGGGGTACCGGGACAGGGCAGGGTGAGCAGTTCTTC.

The chain uses TRBV10-1 and TRBJ2-3, with D possibly matching TRBD2 (5 bases). This CDR3 has 13 amino acids. The V and J ends lost 5 bases and 9 bases respectively, with 15 bases between them. Looked up from germline, CDR1 is WNHNN and CDR2 is SYGVQD (reference sequence). CDR3 DNA sequence: TGCGCCAGCAGTCCCGGAGCCGGGGTGACGCAGTATTTT. It specifies CASSPGAGVTQYF.

V usage is TRBV6-6 and J usage is TRBJ2-1; D is unclear. The V and J ends lost 5 bases and 6 bases respectively, with 11 bases between them. The CDR3 is 13 amino acids. Germline CDR1 and CDR2: MNHNY and SVGAGI (reference sequence). In DNA, the CDR3 is TGTGCCAGCAGTAACACAGAGCCCAATGAGCAGTTCTTC. Translated: CASSNTEPNEQFF.

The chain has TRBV6-5 and TRBJ2-3; tentatively, D is TRBD1 (5 bases). This CDR3 is 14 amino acids long. Germline CDR1 and CDR2: MNHEY and SVGAGI. Trimming left V 6 bases short and J 0 bases short, with 10 bases between. The DNA for the CDR3 is TGTGCCAGCAGAGACAGCCTCAGCACAGATACGCAGTATTTT. This translates into CASRDSLSTDTQYF.

V usage is TRBV7-9 and J usage is TRBJ1-1; D unclear. Trimming removed 1 base from V and 8 bases from J, with 11 bases in between. CDR3 length equals 13 residues. CDR1 is SEHNR, CDR2 FQNEAQ, per germline (reference sequence). The CDR3 DNA reads as TGTGCCAGCAGCTTAGGGGAGGAAAGAGAAGCTTTCTTT. It codes for CASSLGEEREAFF.

The rearrangement uses TRBV27 and TRBJ1-4, with 7 positions matching TRBD1. The V gene's germline CDR1 is MNHEY and CDR2 SMNVEV (reference sequence). The ends lost 5 bases at V and 5 bases at J; junction bases unmatched: 14. This CDR3 spans 17 amino acids. The CDR3 DNA follows: TGTGCCAGCAGTACAACCGGGCTGTTAGGGGGCAATGAAAAACTGTTTTTT. This codes for CASSTTGLLGGNEKLFF.

This chain uses TRBV6-5 with TRBJ2-7; TRBD1 matches at 8 bases. The CDR3 has 15 residues. J gave up 2 bases and V 4 bases, and 7 bases lay outside the gene matches. Germline CDR1 MNHEY, CDR2 SVGAGI. The CDR3 loop is CASSSGQGPTYEQYF. DNA of the CDR3: TGTGCCAGCAGTTCAGGACAGGGACCTACCTACGAGCAGTACTTC.

This chain connects TRBV28 to TRBJ2-5; 9 nucleotides agree with TRBD2. CDR3 size: 17 residues. The germline gives CDR1 MDHEN, CDR2 SYDVKM. V trimming: 4 bases; J trimming: 2 bases; junction bases outside the gene matches: 11. The CDR3 nucleotides read TGTGCCAGCAGTTCCCCACAGACTAGCGGAGTACAAGAGACCCAGTACTTC. Amino acids: CASSSPQTSGVQETQYF.

The J gene is TRBJ2-1, the V gene TRBV5-6; 9 nucleotides agree with TRBD2. The CDR3 spans 15 residues. J gave up 8 bases and V 0 bases, and 6 bases lay outside the gene matches. Germline-derived CDR1 and CDR2 are SGHDT and YYEEEE. DNA for the CDR3: TGTGCCAGCAGCTTGGTTCTGCGGGGGGGCTATGAGCAGTTCTTC. Translation: CASSLVLRGGYEQFF.

The chain couples TRBV9 to TRBJ1-2, with 7 bases identical to TRBD1. J was trimmed by 4 bases and V by 3 bases; bases with no gene match: 3. Germline CDR1 SGDLS, CDR2 YYNGEE. The CDR3 is made up of 13 amino acids. The CDR3 region has the DNA TGTGCCAGCAGCGCAGGGGGTCCCTATGGCTACACCTTC. This sequence encodes CASSAGGPYGYTF.

This chain joins TRBV5-1 and TRBJ2-3; TRBD2 agrees at 8 bases. V shed 5 bases, J shed 5 bases, and the junction held 10 bases outside the gene matches. CDR3 length: 15 residues. Germline V lookup: CDR1 SGHRS, CDR2 YFSETQ. The CDR3 loop reads CASRYPAGDVDTQYF. The DNA for the CDR3 is TGCGCCAGCAGGTACCCAGCGGGAGATGTAGATACGCAGTATTTT.

J is TRBJ2-1 and V is TRBV6-6; 11 bases line up with TRBD2. The V and J ends lost 5 bases and 3 bases, in that order; junction bases with no gene match: 6. The CDR3 length is 16 residues. Germline V gene lookup returns CDR1 MNHNY and CDR2 SVGAGI (reference sequence). The DNA of the CDR3 is TGTGCCAGCAGTAAACTTACTAGCGGGGGCTACAATGAGCAGTTCTTC. Protein: CASSKLTSGGYNEQFF.

This clone appeared a single time. The chain joins TRBV10-3 to TRBJ1-6; weak D call: TRBD1 (5 bases). The CDR3 loop spans 15 amino acids. V lost 3 bases to trimming and J lost 5 bases, with 11 bases between them. Germline values: CDR1 ENHRY, CDR2 SYGVKD. The CDR3 spells CAISDKGVNNSPLHF. CDR3 in DNA: TGTGCCATCAGTGATAAAGGGGTAAATAATTCACCCCTCCACTTT.

This CDR3 reads CASSLAQGTSDEQFF. The CDR3 DNA reads TGTGCCAGCAGCTTAGCGCAAGGGACTAGCGATGAGCAGTTCTTC. The chain combines TRBV7-9 with TRBJ2-1, with TRBD2 matching over 10 bases. The CDR3 length is 15 residues. The germline CDR1 and CDR2 sequences are SEHNR and FQNEAQ (reference sequence). V lost 0 bases, J lost 8 bases, and 4 bases stayed unmatched.

This clone has only a few counts. CDR3 in amino acids: CASSTLTTTGGYTF. The CDR3 DNA follows: TGTGCCAGCAGTACCTTAACTACAACCGGCGGCTACACCTTC. The chain couples TRBV28 to TRBJ1-2, with D unresolved. Germline V gene sequence: CDR1 MDHEN, CDR2 SYDVKM. CDR3 size: 14 residues. V lost 5 bases to trimming and J lost 8 bases, with 18 bases between them.

V gene TRBV6-1 combines with J gene TRBJ1-2; 7 nucleotides align to TRBD1. The V segment lost 9 bases and the J segment 4 bases; nucleotides outside the gene matches: 8. The germline gives CDR1 MNHNS, CDR2 SASEGT. There are 13 residues in the CDR3. The CDR3 bases are TGTGCCAGTAATGGGGACAGAGGCTATGGCTACACCTTC. Its translation is CASNGDRGYGYTF.

V and J are TRBV6-5 and TRBJ1-2; possibly TRBD1 for D (5 bases). V dropped 3 bases and J dropped 2 bases, with 7 bases sitting between them. The length of the CDR3 is 13 residues. Germline CDR1 is MNHEY and CDR2 is SVGAGI. CDR3: CASSYGANYGYTF. DNA for the CDR3: TGTGCCAGCAGTTATGGGGCCAACTATGGCTACACCTTC.

The gene calls are TRBV7-9 and TRBJ2-1; TRBD2 agrees at 11 bases. CDR3 length: 16 residues. Germline CDR1 is SEHNR and CDR2 is FQNEAQ (reference sequence). With V trimmed by 5 bases and J by 2 bases, 5 bases remained unmatched. The CDR3 DNA is TGTGCCAGCAGCCCCCCGACTAGCGGGACCTACAATGAGCAGTTCTTC. Protein product: CASSPPTSGTYNEQFF.

This chain links TRBV5-1 with TRBJ1-1, with 9 bases fitting TRBD1. The CDR3 runs to 15 residues. The junction had 15 bases not matched to a gene; V was cut back by 4 bases and J by 11 bases. Looked up from germline, CDR1 is SGHRS and CDR2 is YFSETQ. The CDR3: CASSETTGQGGSAFF. For the CDR3, the DNA is TGCGCCAGCAGCGAGACTACGGGACAGGGAGGTTCGGCTTTCTTT.